This T cell receptor (beta chain) emerged from a study of T cells in tuberculosis. There are 15 residues in the CDR3. The germline gives CDR1 SGHAT, CDR2 FQNNGV. The ends were cut back, 1 base at V and 2 bases at J, with 11 bases in the middle. Only in-frame clones appear in the TCRdb table, and some are missing; sequencing was by immunoSEQ multiplex PCR. The table includes roughly 92,000 clones, approximately 90% detected once. Cells were sorted from thawed PBMC rested overnight and stained with GMM-loaded CD1B tetramer, viability dye and anti-CD3. CD1B tetramers were loaded with Rhodococcus equi-derived C32 glucose monomycolate.

The receptor's source is an adult woman with latent tuberculosis. Sequences were obtained from CD1b-GMM tetramer-negative cells sorted from PBMCs. The chain recombines TRBV11-2 with TRBJ2-5; TRBD2 might be the D (6 bases). CDR3 region: CASSLVGTGQETQYF. In DNA, the CDR3 is TGTGCCAGCAGCTTAGTGGGGACTGGACAAGAGACCCAGTACTTC.